This is a list of T cell receptor beta chains from one sample in a study of beta chain features in type 1 diabetes. The assay was immunoSEQ multiplex PCR, and TCRdb's table has in-frame clones only and misses some. Among around 340,000 clones listed, less than 20% were seen once. Source material: naive CD4+ T cells from blood. Receptor source: a woman younger than 35 in good health. Each CDR3 is given with its conserved first and last residue. The D gene is left open where the match is weak. Clone size appears in some rows only: once, few, many, or a class for an expanded clone.

>TRBJ2-2|NA|TRBD2|TRBV6-5
TGTGCCAGCACCTACTCGAGGGAGGGCTCCGAGCTGTTTTTT
CASTYSREGSELFF
>TRBJ1-1|NA|NA|TRBV2
TGTGCCAGCAGGACAGACGGAAATGAAGCTTTCTTT
CASRTDGNEAFF
>TRBJ1-2|NA|NA|TRBV4-1
TGCGCCAGCAGCCAAGGGCTCTATGGCTACACCTTC
CASSQGLYGYTF
>TRBJ2-7|NA|TRBD1|TRBV5-4
TGTGCCAGCAGCTTAGGACAGGGGCCAACCTACGAGCAGTACTTC
CASSLGQGPTYEQYF
>TRBJ1-5|NA|NA|TRBV18
TGTGCCAGCTCACGGCAGGGTCAGCCCCAGCATTTT
CASSRQGQPQHF
>TRBJ2-2|NA|TRBD2|TRBV9
TGTGCCAGCAGCGTAGTGCCAGCGGGAGTAAACATCGGGGAGCTGTTTTTT
CASSVVPAGVNIGELFF
>TRBJ1-5|NA|TRBD1|TRBV18
TGTGCCAGCTCACAGGGGGCTGGTAGTGCTCAGCCCCAGCATTTT
CASSQGAGSAQPQHF
>TRBJ2-2|NA|TRBD2|TRBV7-9
TGTGCCAGCAGCCTGACTAGCGGGAGTTCCGGGGAGCTGTTTTTT
CASSLTSGSSGELFF
>TRBJ1-1|few|TRBD1|TRBV25-1
TGTGCCTCCGGACAGGTGGAAGCTTTCTTT
CASGQVEAFF
>TRBJ2-3|NA|TRBD2|TRBV29-1
TGCAGCGTTGAAGGGGCTAGCGGGAGAGAAGGCACAGATACGCAGTATTTT
CSVEGASGREGTDTQYF
>TRBJ1-3|NA|NA|TRBV6-5
TGTGCCACCATCTCAGGGGATCACCCTGGAAACACCATATATTTT
CATISGDHPGNTIYF
>TRBJ2-5|NA|TRBD1|TRBV30
TGTGCCTGGAGCTTTGTAGGGGGCGGGGAGACCCAGTACTTC
CAWSFVGGGETQYF
>TRBJ2-1|few|TRBD2|TRBV2
TGTGCCAGCAGTGAAGCCCTAGCGGGAGATGAGCAGTTCTTC
CASSEALAGDEQFF
>TRBJ1-2|NA|NA|TRBV14
TGTGCCAGCAGCCAAGGCGCTAACTATGGCTACACCTTC
CASSQGANYGYTF
>TRBJ2-5|NA|NA|TRBV5-1
TGCGCCAGCAGCCCGACAGATCAACAAGAGACCCAGTACTTC
CASSPTDQQETQYF
>TRBJ1-1|few|TRBD1|TRBV7-2
TGTGCCAGCAGATTTCAGGGACAGGGGGCTGAAGCTTTCTTT
CASRFQGQGAEAFF
>TRBJ2-1|NA|NA|TRBV7-9
TGTGCCAGCAGCTTTCGGGGAAGCTCCTACAATGAGCAGTTCTTC
CASSFRGSSYNEQFF
>TRBJ2-1|few|NA|TRBV7-9
TGTGCCAGCAGCTTGGCAGGGCGGAATGAGCAGTTCTTC
CASSLAGRNEQFF
>TRBJ1-1|NA|TRBD1|TRBV5-1
TGCGCCAGTCTCCCCGGGACAGGGGGAAACACTGAAGCTTTCTTT
CASLPGTGGNTEAFF
>TRBJ2-7|few|NA|TRBV7-8
TGTGCCAGCAGCCAAGGACTCTGGGATATACGGGAGCAGTACTTC
CASSQGLWDIREQYF
>TRBJ2-7|few|TRBD1|TRBV7-9
TGTGCCAGCAGCCTAACATCCGGGACAGAGAACTACGAGCAGTACTTC
CASSLTSGTENYEQYF
>TRBJ1-5|NA|TRBD1|TRBV28
TGTGCCAGCAGTTTCTGGACAGGGGACCAGCCCCAGCATTTT
CASSFWTGDQPQHF
>TRBJ1-2|few|NA|TRBV30
TGTGCCTGGAGTGGGCAGGGGATTAACTATGGCTACACCTTC
CAWSGQGINYGYTF
>TRBJ2-4|NA|TRBD2|TRBV29-1
TGCAGCGTTGAGGACCCGGGACTAGCGCAAAACATTCAGTACTTC
CSVEDPGLAQNIQYF
>TRBJ2-7|NA|NA|TRBV10-3
TGTGCCATCAGTGAGTCGGCGGGACTTTCTTACGAGCAGTACTTC
CAISESAGLSYEQYF
>TRBJ1-2|NA|NA|TRBV4-1
TGCGCCAGCAGCCTCCGTCCGAGACAGGCGGTTTATGGCTACACCTTC
CASSLRPRQAVYGYTF
>TRBJ1-5|NA|NA|TRBV14
TGTGCCAGCACGCAGCCCCAGCATTTT
CASTQPQHF
>TRBJ2-3|few|NA|TRBV30
TGTGCCTGGAGCTCTCCGGGAGATACGCAGTATTTT
CAWSSPGDTQYF
>TRBJ2-1|few|NA|TRBV7-3
TGTGCCAGCAGTCTTTCCGGTTACAATGAGCAGTTCTTC
CASSLSGYNEQFF
>TRBJ1-2|NA|NA|TRBV9
TGTGCCAGCAGCGTAGGGCAGGGAAACTATGGCTACACCTTC
CASSVGQGNYGYTF
>TRBJ1-1|NA|TRBD1|TRBV6-6
TGTGCCAGCAGTAAAAACAGGGGAGGCACTGAAGCTTTCTTT
CASSKNRGGTEAFF
>TRBJ2-1|few|NA|TRBV29-1
TGCAGCGCGAACGGAGGGGAAGAGTGGGATGAGCAGTTCTTC
CSANGGEEWDEQFF
>TRBJ2-1|NA|NA|TRBV13
TGTGCCAGCAGCCTAACTGGGGGGGGGCTTAATGAGCAGTTCTTC
CASSLTGGGLNEQFF
>TRBJ2-1|NA|NA|TRBV5-4
TGTGCCAGCAGCCTTGGAGGTATCTCCTACAATGAGCAGTTCTTC
CASSLGGISYNEQFF
>TRBJ2-1|NA|NA|TRBV18
TGTGCCAGCTCACCTCTCGACTTATACAATGAGCAGTTCTTC
CASSPLDLYNEQFF
>TRBJ1-2|NA|TRBD1|TRBV6-5
TGTGCCAGCAGTTACGGGACAGCCCTAAGCGGCTATGGCTACACCTTC
CASSYGTALSGYGYTF
>TRBJ2-3|few|NA|TRBV18
TGTGCCAGCTCACCACGGACTAGCACAGATACGCAGTATTTT
CASSPRTSTDTQYF
>TRBJ2-1|few|TRBD1|TRBV4-2
TGTGCCAGCAGCCAAGATGCAGGGGGCAGTTCGAACAATGAGCAGTTCTTC
CASSQDAGGSSNNEQFF
>TRBJ2-7|few|NA|TRBV5-1
TGCGCCAGCAGCCACGGGCGGGATCGGTACGAGCAGTACTTC
CASSHGRDRYEQYF
>TRBJ2-7|few|TRBD1|TRBV7-2
TGTGCCAGCAGGGGACAGTCCTACGAGCAGTACTTC
CASRGQSYEQYF
>TRBJ1-5|NA|NA|TRBV7-2
TGTGCCAGCAGCTTCAGGGCTGGTGGCAATCAGCCCCAGCATTTT
CASSFRAGGNQPQHF
>TRBJ2-1|few|TRBD2|TRBV9
TGTGCCAGCAGCGTCACTAGCGGGGGCCGCGATGAGCAGTTCTTC
CASSVTSGGRDEQFF
>TRBJ2-1|NA|TRBD1|TRBV30
TGTGCCTGGACGGGGACAGCCACCTACAATGAGCAGTTCTTC
CAWTGTATYNEQFF
>TRBJ2-2|NA|TRBD2|TRBV2
TGTGCCAGCAGGAAGACTAGCGGGGACACCGGGGAGCTGTTTTTT
CASRKTSGDTGELFF
>TRBJ1-2|NA|NA|TRBV30
TGTGCCTGGATTCCCGGGTTTACGCGTGGCTACACCTTC
CAWIPGFTRGYTF
>TRBJ2-3|NA|TRBD1|TRBV18
TGTGCCAGCTCACCAACAGGGGAAGCCGATACGCAGTATTTT
CASSPTGEADTQYF
>TRBJ2-2|NA|NA|TRBV4-1
TGCGCCAGCAGCCAAATTCCTATCAGGGGCCACGGGGAGCTGTTTTTT
CASSQIPIRGHGELFF
>TRBJ2-3|few|NA|TRBV7-8
TGTGCCAGCAGCTTAGCGGGCCGTGCAGATACGCAGTATTTT
CASSLAGRADTQYF
>TRBJ2-2|NA|TRBD1|TRBV7-6
TGTGCCAGCAGCCCGAGACAGGGGGCGAACACCGGGGAGCTGTTTTTT
CASSPRQGANTGELFF
>TRBJ2-2|NA|TRBD1|TRBV2
TGTGCCAGCAGATCGACAGGGTACACCGGGGAGCTGTTTTTT
CASRSTGYTGELFF
>TRBJ2-7|NA|TRBD1|TRBV6-6
TGTGCCAGCAGTTACGACAGGGGTCCTCCCTACGAGCAGTACTTC
CASSYDRGPPYEQYF
>TRBJ1-6|NA|NA|TRBV10-2
TGCGCCAGCACCTTCACCCCGGGGTCACCCCTCCACTTT
CASTFTPGSPLHF
>TRBJ2-7|NA|NA|TRBV7-3
TGTGCCAGCAGCTCCTCCCCTAACGAGCAGTACTTC
CASSSSPNEQYF
>TRBJ2-2|NA|NA|TRBV7-9
TGTGCCAGCAGCTTAACGGGGAGAGGCACCGGGGAGCTGTTTTTT
CASSLTGRGTGELFF
>TRBJ2-1|few|TRBD2|TRBV6-6
TGTGCCAGCAGTAATTCACTAGCGGGGGGAGACAATGAGCAGTTCTTC
CASSNSLAGGDNEQFF